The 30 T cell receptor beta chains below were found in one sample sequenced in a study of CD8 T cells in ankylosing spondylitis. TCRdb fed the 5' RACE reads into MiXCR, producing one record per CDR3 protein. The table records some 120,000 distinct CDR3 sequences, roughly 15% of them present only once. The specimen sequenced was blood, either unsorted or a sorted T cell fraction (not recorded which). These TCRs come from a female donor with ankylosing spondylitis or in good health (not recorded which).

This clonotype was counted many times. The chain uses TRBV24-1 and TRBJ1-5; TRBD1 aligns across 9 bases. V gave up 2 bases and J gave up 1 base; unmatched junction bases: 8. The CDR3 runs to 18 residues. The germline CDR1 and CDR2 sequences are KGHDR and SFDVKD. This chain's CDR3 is CATSDSRDRVSSNQPQHF. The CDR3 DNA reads TGTGCCACCAGTGATTCCCGGGACAGGGTTTCGAGCAATCAGCCCCAGCATTTT.

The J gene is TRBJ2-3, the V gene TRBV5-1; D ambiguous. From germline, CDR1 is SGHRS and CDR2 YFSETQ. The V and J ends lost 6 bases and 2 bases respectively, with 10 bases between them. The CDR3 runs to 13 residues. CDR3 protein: CASTQTFTDTQYF. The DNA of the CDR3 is TGCGCCAGCACGCAGACTTTCACAGATACGCAGTATTTT.

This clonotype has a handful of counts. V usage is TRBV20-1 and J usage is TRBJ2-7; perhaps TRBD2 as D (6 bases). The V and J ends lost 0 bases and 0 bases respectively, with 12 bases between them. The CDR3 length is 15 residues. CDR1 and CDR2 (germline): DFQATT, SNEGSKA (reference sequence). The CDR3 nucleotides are TGCAGTGCTAGAGATCAAGGAGGGATCTCCTACGAGCAGTACTTC. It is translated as CSARDQGGISYEQYF.

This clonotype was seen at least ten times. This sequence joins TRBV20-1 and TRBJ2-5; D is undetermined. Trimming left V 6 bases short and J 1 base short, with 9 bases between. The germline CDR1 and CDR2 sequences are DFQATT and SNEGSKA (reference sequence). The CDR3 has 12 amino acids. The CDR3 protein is CSAVGVQETQYF. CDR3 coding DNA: TGCAGTGCGGTGGGTGTCCAAGAGACCCAGTACTTC.

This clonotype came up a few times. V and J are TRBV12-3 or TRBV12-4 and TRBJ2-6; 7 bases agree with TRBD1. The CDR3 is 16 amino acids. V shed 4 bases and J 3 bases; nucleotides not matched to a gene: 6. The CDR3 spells CASSSDRTLGANVLTF. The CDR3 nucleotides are TGTGCCAGCAGTTCGGACAGGACCCTTGGGGCCAACGTCCTGACTTTC.

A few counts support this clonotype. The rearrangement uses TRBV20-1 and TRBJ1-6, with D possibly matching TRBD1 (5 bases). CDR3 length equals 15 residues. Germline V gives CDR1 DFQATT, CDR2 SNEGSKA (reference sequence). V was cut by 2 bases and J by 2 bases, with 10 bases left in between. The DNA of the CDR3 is TGCAGTGCTAGATCTGGGGCGGCCTATAATTCACCCCTCCACTTT. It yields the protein CSARSGAAYNSPLHF.

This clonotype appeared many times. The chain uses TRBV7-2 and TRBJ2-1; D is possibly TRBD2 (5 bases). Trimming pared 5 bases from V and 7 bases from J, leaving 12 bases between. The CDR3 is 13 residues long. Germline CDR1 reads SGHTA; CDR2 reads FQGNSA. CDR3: CASSRRVTNEQFF. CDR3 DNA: TGTGCCAGCAGCCGGCGGGTGACAAATGAGCAGTTCTTC.

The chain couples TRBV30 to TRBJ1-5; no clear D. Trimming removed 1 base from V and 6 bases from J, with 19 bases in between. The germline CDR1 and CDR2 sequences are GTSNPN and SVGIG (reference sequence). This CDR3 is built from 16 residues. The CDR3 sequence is CAWSALGRTALQPQHF. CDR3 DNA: TGTGCCTGGAGTGCGCTTGGACGAACTGCGCTTCAGCCCCAGCATTTT.

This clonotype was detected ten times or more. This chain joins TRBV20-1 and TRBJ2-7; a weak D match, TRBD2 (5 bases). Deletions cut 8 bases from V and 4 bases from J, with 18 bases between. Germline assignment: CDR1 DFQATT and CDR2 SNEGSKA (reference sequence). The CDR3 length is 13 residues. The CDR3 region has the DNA TGCAGTTCAGCCCACCCCCGGGGATACGAGCAGTACTTC. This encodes CSSAHPRGYEQYF.

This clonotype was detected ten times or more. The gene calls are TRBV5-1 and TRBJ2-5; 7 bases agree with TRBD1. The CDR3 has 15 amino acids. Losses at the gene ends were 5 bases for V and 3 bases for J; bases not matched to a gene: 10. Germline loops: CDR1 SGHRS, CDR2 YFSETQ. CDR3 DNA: TGCGCCAGCAGTATAGAGGGGGCTTCAAAAGAGACCCAGTACTTC. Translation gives CASSIEGASKETQYF. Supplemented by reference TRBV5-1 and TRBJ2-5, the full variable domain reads KAGVTQTPRYLIKTRGQQVTLSCSPISGHRSVSWYQQTPGQGLQFLFEYFSETQRNKGNFPGRFSGRQFSNSRSEMNVSTLELGDSALYLCASSIEGASKETQYFGPGTRLLVL.

The CDR3 region has the DNA TGTGCCAGCGCCTTAACGGGGGGATCTATACCTGATACGCAGTATTTT. This translates into CASALTGGSIPDTQYF. V and J are TRBV12-3 or TRBV12-4 and TRBJ2-3; 7 nucleotides match TRBD2. J was trimmed by 6 bases and V by 8 bases; bases with no gene match: 17. The CDR3 totals 16 residues.

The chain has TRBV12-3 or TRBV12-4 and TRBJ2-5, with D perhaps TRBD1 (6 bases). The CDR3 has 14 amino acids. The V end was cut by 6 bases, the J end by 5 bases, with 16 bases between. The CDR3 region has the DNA TGTGCCAGCAGACCTCAGGGGACCAGGGAGACCCAGTACTTC. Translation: CASRPQGTRETQYF.

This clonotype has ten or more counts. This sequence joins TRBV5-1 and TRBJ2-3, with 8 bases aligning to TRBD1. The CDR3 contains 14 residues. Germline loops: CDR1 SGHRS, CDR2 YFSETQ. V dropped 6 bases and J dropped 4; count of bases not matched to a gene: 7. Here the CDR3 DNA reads TGCGCCAGCATAGGACAGGGCTTCGCAGATACGCAGTATTTT. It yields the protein CASIGQGFADTQYF.

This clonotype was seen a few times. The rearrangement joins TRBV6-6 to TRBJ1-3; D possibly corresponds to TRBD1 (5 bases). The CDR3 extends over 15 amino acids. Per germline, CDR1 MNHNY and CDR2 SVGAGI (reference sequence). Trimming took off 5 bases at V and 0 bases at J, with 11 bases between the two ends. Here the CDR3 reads CASSRWDGSGNTIYF. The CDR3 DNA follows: TGTGCCAGCAGTCGATGGGACGGCTCTGGAAACACCATATATTTT.

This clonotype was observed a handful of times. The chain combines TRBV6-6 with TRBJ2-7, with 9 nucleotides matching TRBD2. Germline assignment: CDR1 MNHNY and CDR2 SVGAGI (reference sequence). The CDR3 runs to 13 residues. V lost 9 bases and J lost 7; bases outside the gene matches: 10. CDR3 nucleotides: TGTGCCAGTTGCATAGCGGGGGCAAGGGAGCAGTACTTC. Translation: CASCIAGAREQYF.

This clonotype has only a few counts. This CDR3 reads CASSLGSRDRVNTEAFF. The CDR3 nucleotides read TGTGCCAGCAGCTTGGGGTCTAGGGACAGGGTGAACACTGAAGCTTTCTTT. The chain uses TRBV5-5 and TRBJ1-1; TRBD1 matches at 9 bases. Trimming took 0 bases from V and 0 from J; bases not matched to a gene: 6. The germline V gene encodes CDR1 SGHKS and CDR2 YYEKEE (reference sequence). This CDR3 has 17 residues.

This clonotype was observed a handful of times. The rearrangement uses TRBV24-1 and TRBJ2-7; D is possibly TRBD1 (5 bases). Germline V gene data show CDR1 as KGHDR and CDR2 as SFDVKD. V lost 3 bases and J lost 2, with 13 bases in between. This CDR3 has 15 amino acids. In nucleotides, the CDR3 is TGTGCCACCAGTGATGGGGCGACAGCCGCCTACGAGCAGTACTTC. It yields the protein CATSDGATAAYEQYF.

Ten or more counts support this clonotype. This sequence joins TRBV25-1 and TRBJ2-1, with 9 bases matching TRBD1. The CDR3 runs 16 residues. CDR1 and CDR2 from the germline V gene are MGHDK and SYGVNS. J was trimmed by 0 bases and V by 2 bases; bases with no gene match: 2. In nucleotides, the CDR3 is TGTGCCAGCAGTGAACGACAGGGGGTCTCCTACAATGAGCAGTTCTTC. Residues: CASSERQGVSYNEQFF.

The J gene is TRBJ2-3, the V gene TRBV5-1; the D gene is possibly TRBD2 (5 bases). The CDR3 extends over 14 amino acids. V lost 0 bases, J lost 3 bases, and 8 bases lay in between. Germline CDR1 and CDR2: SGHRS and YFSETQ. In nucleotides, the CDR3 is TGCGCCAGCAGCTTGGTCCGGGGAACAGATACGCAGTATTTT. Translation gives CASSLVRGTDTQYF.

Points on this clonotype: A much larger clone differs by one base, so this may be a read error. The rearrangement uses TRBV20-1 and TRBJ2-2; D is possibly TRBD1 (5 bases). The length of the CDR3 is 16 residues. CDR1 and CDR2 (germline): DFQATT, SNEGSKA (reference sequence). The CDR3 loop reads CCARDYRHGDTGELFF. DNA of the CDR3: TGCTGTGCTAGAGATTACAGGCATGGGGACACCGGGGAGCTGTTTTTT.

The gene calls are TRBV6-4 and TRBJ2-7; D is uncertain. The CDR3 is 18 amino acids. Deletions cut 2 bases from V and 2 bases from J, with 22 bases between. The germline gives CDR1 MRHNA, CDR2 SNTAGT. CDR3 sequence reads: CASSDLAAPGPTTYEQYF. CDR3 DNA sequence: TGTGCCAGCAGTGACCTCGCGGCCCCAGGCCCCACCACCTACGAGCAGTACTTC.

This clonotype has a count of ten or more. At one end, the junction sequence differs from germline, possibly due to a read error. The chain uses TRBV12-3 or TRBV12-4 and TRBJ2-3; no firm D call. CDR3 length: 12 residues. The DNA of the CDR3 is TGCGCCAGCAGCTTGGCCACAGATACGCAGTATTTT. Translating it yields CASSLATDTQYF.

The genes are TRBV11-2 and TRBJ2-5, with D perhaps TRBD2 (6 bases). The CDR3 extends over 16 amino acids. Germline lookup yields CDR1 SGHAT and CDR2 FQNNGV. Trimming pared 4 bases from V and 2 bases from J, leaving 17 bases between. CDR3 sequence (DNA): TGTGCCAGCAGCTCACTCCAGTCGGGGGAACAAGAGACCCAGTACTTC. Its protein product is CASSSLQSGEQETQYF.

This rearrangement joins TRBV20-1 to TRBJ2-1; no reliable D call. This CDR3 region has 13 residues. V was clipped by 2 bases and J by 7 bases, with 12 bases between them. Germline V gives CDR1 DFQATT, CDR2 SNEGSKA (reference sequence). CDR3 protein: CSARSLSWNEQFF. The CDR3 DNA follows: TGCAGTGCTAGATCTCTATCCTGGAATGAGCAGTTCTTC.

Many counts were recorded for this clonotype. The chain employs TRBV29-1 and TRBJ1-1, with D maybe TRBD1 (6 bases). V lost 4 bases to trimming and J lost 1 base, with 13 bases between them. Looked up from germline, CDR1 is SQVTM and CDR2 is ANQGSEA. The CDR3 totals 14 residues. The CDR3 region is CSVVTGPGNTEAFF. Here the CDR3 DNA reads TGCAGCGTTGTGACAGGCCCGGGGAACACTGAAGCTTTCTTT.

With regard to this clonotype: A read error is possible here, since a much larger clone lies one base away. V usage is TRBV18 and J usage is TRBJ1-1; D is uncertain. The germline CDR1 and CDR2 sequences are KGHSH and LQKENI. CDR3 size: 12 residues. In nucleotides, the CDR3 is TGTGCCAGCTCACAGAGTACCACTGAATCTTTCTTT. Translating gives CASSQSTTESFF.

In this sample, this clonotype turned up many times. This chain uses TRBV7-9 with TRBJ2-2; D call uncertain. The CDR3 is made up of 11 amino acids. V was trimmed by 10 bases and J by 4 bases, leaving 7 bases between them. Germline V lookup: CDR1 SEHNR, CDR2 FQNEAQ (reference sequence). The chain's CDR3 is CAITATGELFF. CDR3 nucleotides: TGTGCCATTACAGCCACCGGGGAGCTGTTTTTT.

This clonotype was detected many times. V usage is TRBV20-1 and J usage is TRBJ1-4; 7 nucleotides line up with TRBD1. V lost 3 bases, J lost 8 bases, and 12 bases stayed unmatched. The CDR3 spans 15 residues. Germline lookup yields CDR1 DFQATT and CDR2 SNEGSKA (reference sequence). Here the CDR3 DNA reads TGCAGTGCTAGCAAGCGACAGGGAAGGGAGGAAAAACTGTTTTTT. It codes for CSASKRQGREEKLFF.

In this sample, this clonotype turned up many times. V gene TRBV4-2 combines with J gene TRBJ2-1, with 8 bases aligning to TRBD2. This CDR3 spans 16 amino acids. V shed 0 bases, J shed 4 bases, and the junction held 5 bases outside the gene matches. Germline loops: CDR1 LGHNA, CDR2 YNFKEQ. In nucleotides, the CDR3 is TGTGCCAGCAGCCAAGAGATCCAGCGGGGGTACAATGAGCAGTTCTTC. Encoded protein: CASSQEIQRGYNEQFF.

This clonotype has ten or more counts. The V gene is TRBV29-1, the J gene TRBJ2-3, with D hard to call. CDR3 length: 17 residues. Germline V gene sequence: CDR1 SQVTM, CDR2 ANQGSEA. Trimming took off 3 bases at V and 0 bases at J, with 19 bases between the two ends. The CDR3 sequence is CSVDNPDRDVSTDTQYF. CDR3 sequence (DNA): TGCAGCGTTGATAACCCCGACCGAGACGTTAGCACAGATACGCAGTATTTT.